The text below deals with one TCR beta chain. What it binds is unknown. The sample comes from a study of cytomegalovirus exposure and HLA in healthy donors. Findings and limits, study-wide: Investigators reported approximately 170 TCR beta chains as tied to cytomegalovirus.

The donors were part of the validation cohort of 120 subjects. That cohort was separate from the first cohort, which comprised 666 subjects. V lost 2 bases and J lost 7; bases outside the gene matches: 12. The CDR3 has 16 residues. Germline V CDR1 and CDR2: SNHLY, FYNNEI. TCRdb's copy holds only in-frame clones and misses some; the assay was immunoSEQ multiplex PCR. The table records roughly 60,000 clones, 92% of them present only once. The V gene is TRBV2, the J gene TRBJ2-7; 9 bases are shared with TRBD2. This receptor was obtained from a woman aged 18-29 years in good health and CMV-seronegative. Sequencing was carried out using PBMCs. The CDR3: CASSESVSLAGREQYF. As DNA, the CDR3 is TGTGCCAGCAGTGAATCCGTTTCGCTAGCGGGGAGGGAGCAGTACTTC.